Sample share makes the clone carrying this T cell receptor beta chain medium-sized. Its antigen is unknown. The data stem from a study of PD-1 blockade in mismatch repair-deficient tumors. Study results and caveats: Rapid post-treatment expansion, then contraction, generally preceding radiologic response, marked tumor-resident clones.

TCRdb's table, derived via immunoSEQ multiplex PCR, lists solely in-frame clones and lacks some. The data hold roughly 48,000 clones, with under 85% observed a single time. Every patient had mismatch repair deficiency by PCR or immunohistochemistry. The CDR3 spans 19 residues. The V gene end was trimmed by 0 bases and the J gene end by 3 bases; junction bases not matched to a gene: 12. CDR1 SGHRS and CDR2 YFSETQ come from the germline V gene. The receptor was derived from an adult with mismatch repair-deficient cancer. The rearrangement links TRBV5-1 to TRBJ2-1; 10 positions agree with TRBD2. The sequencing used PBMCs, collected before pembrolizumab treatment. Here the CDR3 reads CASSLALTLAGEYYNEQFF. As DNA, the CDR3 is TGCGCCAGCAGCTTGGCCCTAACTCTAGCGGGAGAGTACTACAATGAGCAGTTCTTC. The full variable domain, in which reference TRBV5-1 and TRBJ2-1 provide the parts outside the CDR3, is KAGVTQTPRYLIKTRGQQVTLSCSPISGHRSVSWYQQTPGQGLQFLFEYFSETQRNKGNFPGRFSGRQFSNSRSEMNVSTLELGDSALYLCASSLALTLAGEYYNEQFFGPGTRLTVL.